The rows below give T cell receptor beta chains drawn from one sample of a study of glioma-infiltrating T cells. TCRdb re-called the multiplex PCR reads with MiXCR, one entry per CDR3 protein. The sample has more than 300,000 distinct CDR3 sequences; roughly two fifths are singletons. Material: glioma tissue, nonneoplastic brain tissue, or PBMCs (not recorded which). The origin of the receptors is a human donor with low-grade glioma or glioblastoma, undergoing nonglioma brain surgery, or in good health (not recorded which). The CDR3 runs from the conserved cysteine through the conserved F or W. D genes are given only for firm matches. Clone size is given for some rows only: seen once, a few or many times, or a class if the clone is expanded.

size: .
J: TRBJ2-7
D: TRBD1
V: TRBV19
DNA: TGTGCCAGTAGTACTACCTATTCCGGGACAGGGGCCATCTCCTACGAGCAGTACTTC
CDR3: CASSTTYSGTGAISYEQYF

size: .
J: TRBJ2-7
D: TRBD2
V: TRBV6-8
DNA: TGTGCCAGCAGCGTAGGTGCCGGGAGGGCTACCTACGAGCAGTACTTC
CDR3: CASSVGAGRATYEQYF

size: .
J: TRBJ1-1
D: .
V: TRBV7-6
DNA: TGTGCCAGCAGCTTGGAGACACGGGCGTTCACGGAAGCTTTCTTT
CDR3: CASSLETRAFTEAFF

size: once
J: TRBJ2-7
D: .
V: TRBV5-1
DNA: TGCGCCAGCAGCTTGGGGGGGCTCTACGAGCAGTACTTC
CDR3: CASSLGGLYEQYF

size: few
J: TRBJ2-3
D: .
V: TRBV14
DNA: TGTGCCAGCAGCTTTACACCTGATACGCAGTATTTT
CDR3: CASSFTPDTQYF

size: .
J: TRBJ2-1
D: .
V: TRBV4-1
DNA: TGCGCCAGCAGCCAAGACGGGAGTAACAATGAGCAGTTCTTC
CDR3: CASSQDGSNNEQFF

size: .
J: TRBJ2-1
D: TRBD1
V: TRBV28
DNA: TGTGCCAGCAGTTTGACAGGGGGAACCCACAATAAGCAGTTCTTC
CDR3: CASSLTGGTHNKQFF

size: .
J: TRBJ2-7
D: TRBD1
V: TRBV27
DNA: TGTGTTAGCAGGGGACAGGGAGCCTACGAGCAGTACTTC
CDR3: CVSRGQGAYEQYF

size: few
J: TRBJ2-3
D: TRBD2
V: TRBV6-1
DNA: TGTGCCAGCAGTACCGCCGGGACTAGCGGCACAGATACGCAGTATTTT
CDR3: CASSTAGTSGTDTQYF

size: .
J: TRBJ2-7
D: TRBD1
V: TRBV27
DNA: TGTGCCAGCAGTCCTCACGGGACAGGGGATGACGAGCAGTACTTC
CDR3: CASSPHGTGDDEQYF

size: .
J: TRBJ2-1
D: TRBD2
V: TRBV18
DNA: TGTGCCAGCTCACAAGGAAGCGGGAATAATGAGCAGTTCTTC
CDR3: CASSQGSGNNEQFF

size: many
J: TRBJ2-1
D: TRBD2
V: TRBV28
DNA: TGTGCCAGCTCCGGCGGGGGGATGACCTACAATGAGCAGTTCTTC
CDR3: CASSGGGMTYNEQFF

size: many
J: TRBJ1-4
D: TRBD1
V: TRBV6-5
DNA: TGTGCCAGCAGTTACTCCCATCGGACAGGGGGGGATGAAAAACTGTTTTTT
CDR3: CASSYSHRTGGDEKLFF

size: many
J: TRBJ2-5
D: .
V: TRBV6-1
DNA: TGTGCCAGCATCAAAGGTAGCGGTTGGTACCAAGAGACCCAGTACTTC
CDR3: CASIKGSGWYQETQYF